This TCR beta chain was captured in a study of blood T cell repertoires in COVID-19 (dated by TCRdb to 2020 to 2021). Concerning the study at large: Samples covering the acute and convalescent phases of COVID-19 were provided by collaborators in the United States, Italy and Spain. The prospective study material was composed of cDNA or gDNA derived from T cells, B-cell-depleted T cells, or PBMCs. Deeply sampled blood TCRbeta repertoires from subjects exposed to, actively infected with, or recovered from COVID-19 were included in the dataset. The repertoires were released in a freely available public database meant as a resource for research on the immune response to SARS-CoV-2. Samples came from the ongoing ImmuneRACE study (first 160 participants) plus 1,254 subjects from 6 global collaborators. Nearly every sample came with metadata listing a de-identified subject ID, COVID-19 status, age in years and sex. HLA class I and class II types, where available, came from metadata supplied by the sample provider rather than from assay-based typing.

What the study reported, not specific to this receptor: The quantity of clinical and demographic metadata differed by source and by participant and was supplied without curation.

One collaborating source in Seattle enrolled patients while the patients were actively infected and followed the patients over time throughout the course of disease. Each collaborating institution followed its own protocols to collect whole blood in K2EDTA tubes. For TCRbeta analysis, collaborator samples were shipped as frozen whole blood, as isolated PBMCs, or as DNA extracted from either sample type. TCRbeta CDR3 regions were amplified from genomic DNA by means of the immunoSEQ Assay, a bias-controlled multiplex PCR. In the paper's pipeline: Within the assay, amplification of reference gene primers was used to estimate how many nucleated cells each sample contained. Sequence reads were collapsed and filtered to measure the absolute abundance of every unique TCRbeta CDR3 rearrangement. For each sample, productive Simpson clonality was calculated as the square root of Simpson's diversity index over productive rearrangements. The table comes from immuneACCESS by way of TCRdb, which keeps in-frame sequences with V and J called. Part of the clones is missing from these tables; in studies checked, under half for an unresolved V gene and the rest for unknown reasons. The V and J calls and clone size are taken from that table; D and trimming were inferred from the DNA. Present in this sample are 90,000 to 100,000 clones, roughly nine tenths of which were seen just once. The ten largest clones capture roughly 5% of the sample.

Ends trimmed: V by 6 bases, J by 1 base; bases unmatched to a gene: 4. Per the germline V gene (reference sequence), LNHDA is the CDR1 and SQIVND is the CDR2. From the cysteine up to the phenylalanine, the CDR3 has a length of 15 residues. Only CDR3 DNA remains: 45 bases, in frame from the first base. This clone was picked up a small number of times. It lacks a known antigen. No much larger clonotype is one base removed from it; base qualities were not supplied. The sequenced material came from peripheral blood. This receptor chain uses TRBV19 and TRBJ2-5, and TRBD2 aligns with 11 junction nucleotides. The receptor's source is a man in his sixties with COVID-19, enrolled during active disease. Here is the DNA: TGTGCCAGTAGGGGACTAGCGGCACGCCAAGAGACCCAGTACTTC. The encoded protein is CASRGLAARQETQYF.